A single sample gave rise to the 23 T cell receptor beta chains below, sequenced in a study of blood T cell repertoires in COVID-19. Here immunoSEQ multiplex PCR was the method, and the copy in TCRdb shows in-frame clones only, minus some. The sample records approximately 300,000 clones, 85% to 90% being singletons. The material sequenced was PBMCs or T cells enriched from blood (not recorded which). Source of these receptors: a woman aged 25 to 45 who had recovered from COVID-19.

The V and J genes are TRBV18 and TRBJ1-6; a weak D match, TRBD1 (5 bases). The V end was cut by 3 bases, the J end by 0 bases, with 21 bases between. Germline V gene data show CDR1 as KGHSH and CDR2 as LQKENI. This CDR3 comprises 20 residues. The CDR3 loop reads CASSPQGLGVGSSYNSPLHF. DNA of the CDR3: TGTGCCAGCTCACCCCAGGGCCTGGGGGTCGGGAGCTCCTATAATTCACCCCTCCACTTT.

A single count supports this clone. This CDR3 reads CASSLWQGGNQPQHF. The CDR3 DNA sequence: TGTGCCAGCAGCTTATGGCAGGGTGGCAATCAGCCCCAGCATTTT. This rearrangement joins TRBV7-2 to TRBJ1-5, with D tentatively TRBD1 (5 bases). V lost 2 bases to trimming and J lost 2 bases, with 10 bases between them. Germline V gene data show CDR1 as SGHTA and CDR2 as FQGNSA. CDR3 length: 15 residues.

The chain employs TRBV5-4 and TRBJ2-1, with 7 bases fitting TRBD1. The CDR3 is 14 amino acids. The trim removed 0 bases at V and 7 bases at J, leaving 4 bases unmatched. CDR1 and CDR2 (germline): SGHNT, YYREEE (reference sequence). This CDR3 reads CASSLALQGNEQFF. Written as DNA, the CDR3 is TGTGCCAGCAGCTTGGCCCTACAGGGGAATGAGCAGTTCTTC.

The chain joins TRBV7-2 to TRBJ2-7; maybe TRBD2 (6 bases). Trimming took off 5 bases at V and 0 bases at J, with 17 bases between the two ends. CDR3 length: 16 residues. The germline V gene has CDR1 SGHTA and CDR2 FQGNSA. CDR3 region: CASSRRGGMSSYEQYF. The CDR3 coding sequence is TGTGCCAGCAGCCGGAGGGGCGGGATGAGCTCCTACGAGCAGTACTTC. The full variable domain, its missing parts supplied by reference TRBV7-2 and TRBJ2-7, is GAGVSQSPSNKVTEKGKDVELRCDPISGHTALYWYRQSLGQGLEFLIYFQGNSAPDKSGLPSDRFSAERTGGSVSTLTIQRTQQEDSAVYLCASSRRGGMSSYEQYFGPGTRLTVT.

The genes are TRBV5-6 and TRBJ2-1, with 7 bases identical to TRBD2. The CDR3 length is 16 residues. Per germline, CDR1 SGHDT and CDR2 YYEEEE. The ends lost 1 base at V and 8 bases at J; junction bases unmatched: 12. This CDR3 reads CASSLKRGKGWDEQFF. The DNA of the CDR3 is TGTGCCAGCAGCTTGAAGCGGGGTAAAGGGTGGGATGAGCAGTTCTTC.

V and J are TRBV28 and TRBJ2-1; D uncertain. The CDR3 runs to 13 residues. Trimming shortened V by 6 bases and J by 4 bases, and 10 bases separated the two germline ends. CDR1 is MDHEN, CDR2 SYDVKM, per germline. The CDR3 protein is CASRYTEYNEQFF. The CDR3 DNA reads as TGTGCCAGCAGATATACCGAGTACAATGAGCAGTTCTTC.

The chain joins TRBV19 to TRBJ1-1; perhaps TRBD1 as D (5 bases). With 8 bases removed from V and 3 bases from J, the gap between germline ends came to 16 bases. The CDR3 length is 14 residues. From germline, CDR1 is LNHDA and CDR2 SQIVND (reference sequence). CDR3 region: CASALDPGDTEAFF. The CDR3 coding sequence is TGTGCCAGTGCTTTAGACCCGGGGGACACTGAAGCTTTCTTT.

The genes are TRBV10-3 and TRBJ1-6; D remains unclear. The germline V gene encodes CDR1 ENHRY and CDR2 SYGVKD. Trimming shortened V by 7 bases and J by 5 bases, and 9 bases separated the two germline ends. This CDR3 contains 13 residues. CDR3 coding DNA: TGTGCCATCAAGGGAGCCAATAATTCACCCCTCCACTTT. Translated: CAIKGANNSPLHF.

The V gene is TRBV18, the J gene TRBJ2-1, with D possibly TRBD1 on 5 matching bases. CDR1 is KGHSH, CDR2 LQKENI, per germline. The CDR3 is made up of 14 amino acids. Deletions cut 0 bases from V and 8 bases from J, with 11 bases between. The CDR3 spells CASSPPAWGDEQFF. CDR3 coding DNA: TGTGCCAGCTCACCACCCGCGTGGGGCGATGAGCAGTTCTTC.

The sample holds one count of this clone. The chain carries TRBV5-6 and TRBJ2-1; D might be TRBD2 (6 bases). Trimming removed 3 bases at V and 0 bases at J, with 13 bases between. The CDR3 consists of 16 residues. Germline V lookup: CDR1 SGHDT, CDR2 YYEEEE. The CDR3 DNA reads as TGTGCCAGCAGCTATGGGATGGGGGGCTCCTACAATGAGCAGTTCTTC. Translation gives CASSYGMGGSYNEQFF.

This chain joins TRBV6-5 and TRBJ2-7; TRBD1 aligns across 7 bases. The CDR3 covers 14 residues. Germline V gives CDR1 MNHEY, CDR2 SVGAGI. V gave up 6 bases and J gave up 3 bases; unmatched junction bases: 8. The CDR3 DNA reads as TGTGCCAGCAGGGCAGACAGGGATTACTACGAGCAGTACTTC. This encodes CASRADRDYYEQYF.

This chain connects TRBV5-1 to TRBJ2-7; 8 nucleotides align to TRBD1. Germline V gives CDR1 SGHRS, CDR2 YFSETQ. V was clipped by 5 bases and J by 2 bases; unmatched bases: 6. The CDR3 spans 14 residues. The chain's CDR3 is CASSRTGTTYEQYF. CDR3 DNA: TGCGCCAGCAGTCGGACAGGGACAACCTACGAGCAGTACTTC.

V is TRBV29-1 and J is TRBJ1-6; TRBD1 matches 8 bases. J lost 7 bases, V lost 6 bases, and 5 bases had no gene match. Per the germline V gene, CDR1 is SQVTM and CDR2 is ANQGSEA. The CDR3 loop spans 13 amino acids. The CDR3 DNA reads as TGCAGCGTAAGGACAGGGAACAATTCACCCCTCCACTTT. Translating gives CSVRTGNNSPLHF.

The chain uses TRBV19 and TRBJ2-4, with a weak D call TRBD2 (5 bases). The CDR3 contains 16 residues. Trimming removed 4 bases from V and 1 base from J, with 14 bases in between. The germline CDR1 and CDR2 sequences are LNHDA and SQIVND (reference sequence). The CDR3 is CASSSRTRGAKNIQYF. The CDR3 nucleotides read TGTGCCAGTAGTAGTAGGACCCGCGGGGCCAAAAACATTCAGTACTTC.

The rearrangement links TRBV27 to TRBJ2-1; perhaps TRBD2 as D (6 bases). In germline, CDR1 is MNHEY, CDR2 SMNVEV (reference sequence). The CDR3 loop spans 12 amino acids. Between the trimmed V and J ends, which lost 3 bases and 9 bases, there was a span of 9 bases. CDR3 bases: TGTGCCAGCAGTTTGCCGGGGGTTGAGCAGTTCTTC. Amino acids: CASSLPGVEQFF.

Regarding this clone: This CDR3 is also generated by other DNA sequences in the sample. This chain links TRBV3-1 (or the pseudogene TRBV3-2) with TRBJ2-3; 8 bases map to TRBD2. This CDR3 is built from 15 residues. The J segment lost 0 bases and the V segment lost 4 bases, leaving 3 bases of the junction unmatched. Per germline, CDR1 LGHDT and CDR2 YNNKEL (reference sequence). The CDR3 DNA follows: TGTGCCAGCAGCCCTACTAGCGGAAGCACAGATACGCAGTATTTT. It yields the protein CASSPTSGSTDTQYF.

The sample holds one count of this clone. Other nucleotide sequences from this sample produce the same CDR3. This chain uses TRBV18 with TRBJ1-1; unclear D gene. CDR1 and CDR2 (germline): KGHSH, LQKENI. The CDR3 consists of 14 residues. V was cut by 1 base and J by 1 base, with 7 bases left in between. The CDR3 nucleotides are TGTGCCAGCTCACCACAGGGAGAGAACACTGAAGCTTTCTTT. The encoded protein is CASSPQGENTEAFF.

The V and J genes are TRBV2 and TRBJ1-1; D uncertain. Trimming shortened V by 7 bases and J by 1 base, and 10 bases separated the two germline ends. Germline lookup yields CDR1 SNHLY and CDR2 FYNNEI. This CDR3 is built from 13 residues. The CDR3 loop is CASIAWWNTEAFF. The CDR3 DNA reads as TGTGCCAGCATAGCGTGGTGGAACACTGAAGCTTTCTTT. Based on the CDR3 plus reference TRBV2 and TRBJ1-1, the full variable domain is EPEVTQTPSHQVTQMGQEVILRCVPISNHLYFYWYRQILGQKVEFLVSFYNNEISEKSEIFDDQFSVERPDGSNFTLKIRSTKLEDSAMYFCASIAWWNTEAFFGQGTRLTVV.

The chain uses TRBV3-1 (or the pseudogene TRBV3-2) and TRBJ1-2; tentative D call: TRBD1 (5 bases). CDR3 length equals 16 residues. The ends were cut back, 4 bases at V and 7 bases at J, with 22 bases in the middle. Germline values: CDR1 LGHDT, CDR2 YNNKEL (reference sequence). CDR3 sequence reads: CASSLGSRTYRLGYTF. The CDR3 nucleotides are TGTGCCAGCAGCCTCGGGAGTCGGACATACAGACTTGGCTACACCTTC.

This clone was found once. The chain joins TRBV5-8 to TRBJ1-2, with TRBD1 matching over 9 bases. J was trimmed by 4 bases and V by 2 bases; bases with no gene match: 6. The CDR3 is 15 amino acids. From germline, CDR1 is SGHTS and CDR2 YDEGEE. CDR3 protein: CASSFPGQGLYGYTF. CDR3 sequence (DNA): TGTGCCAGCAGCTTTCCGGGACAGGGACTCTATGGCTACACCTTC.

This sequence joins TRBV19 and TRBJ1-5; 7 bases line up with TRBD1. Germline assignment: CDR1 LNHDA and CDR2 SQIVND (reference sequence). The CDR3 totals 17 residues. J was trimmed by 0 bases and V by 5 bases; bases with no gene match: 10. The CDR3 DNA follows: TGTGCCAGTAGTCGGGACAGAGTTACACATAGCAATCAGCCCCAGCATTTT. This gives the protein CASSRDRVTHSNQPQHF.

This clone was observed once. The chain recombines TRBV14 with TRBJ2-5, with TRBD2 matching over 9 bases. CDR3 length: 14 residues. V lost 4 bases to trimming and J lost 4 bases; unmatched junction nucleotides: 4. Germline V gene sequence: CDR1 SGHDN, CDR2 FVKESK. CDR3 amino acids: CASSRTSGLETQYF. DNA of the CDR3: TGTGCCAGCAGCCGAACTAGCGGGCTAGAGACCCAGTACTTC.

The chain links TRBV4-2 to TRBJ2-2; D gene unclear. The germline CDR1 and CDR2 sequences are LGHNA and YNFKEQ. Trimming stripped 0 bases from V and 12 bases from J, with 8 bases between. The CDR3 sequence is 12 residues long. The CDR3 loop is CASSQDREKLFF. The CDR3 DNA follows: TGTGCCAGCAGCCAAGATCGCGAGAAGCTGTTTTTT.